A selection of T cell receptor beta chains follows, all from one sample in a study of graft-versus-host responses after intestinal transplantation. The antigens of these receptors remain unknown. This table comes from immunoSEQ multiplex PCR, and its TCRdb copy is limited to in-frame clones, with some not included. Of approximately 75,000 clones in the sample, 85% to 90% are singletons; the top ten hold 4%. Specimen: unstimulated CD8+ T cells sorted from spleen or lymph node cells, collected before transplant. The receptor set was obtained from a human donor who was the organ donor for an intestinal transplant. Both conserved end residues are trimmed from each CDR3. Each record gives: V gene, CDR3 protein.

TRBV7-9	ASSPVEGRYNEQF
TRBV7-6	ASSFSGVRSYNEQF
TRBV30	AWSVQGVDQPQH
TRBV9	ASSVQGNDDGGYT
TRBV5-6	ASSTSTGELF
TRBV10-1	ARGSPYNSPLH
TRBV30	AWNVIGEDEAF
TRBV28	ASSPRGGTDTQY
TRBV11-2	ASNWDTNTEAF
TRBV27	ASSLPGHNTEAF
TRBV5-4	ASSFGGVEAF
TRBV6-4	ASSEEGQGSDTQY
TRBV6-6	ASSSDRMIGELF